Sequencing of this T cell receptor (beta chain) was carried out in a study of CXCR3-negative and CXCR3-positive naive CD8 T cells. Looking at the study overall: Sequencing gave 120 million to 150 million TRB reads overall, about 1.5 +/- 0.3 million per library. Study-wide results and caveats: Surface CD5 matched across naive subsets, and TRB CDR3 properties served to infer TCR strength.

CD45RO-CCR7+CD27+CD95- cells counted as naive CD8+ T cells. Germline CDR1 reads SQVTM; CDR2 reads ANQGSEA. The CDR3 is 17 residues long. The method, 5' RACE with UMI labels, was used to prepare the TRB cDNA libraries. TCRdb re-called the 5' RACE reads and catalogs CDR3 proteins one per entry, DNA excluded. This table holds about 7,400 distinct CDR3 sequences. According to its frequency, this clonotype is medium-sized (0.01 to 0.1%). As yet, its antigen is unknown. This receptor was obtained from a human donor in good health. Some clones in this sample may be carry-over from other donors' samples. The chain couples TRBV29-1 to TRBJ2-7; without DNA, the TCRdb call of TRBD2 cannot be checked. Sequenced: naive CXCR3- CD8+ T cells from blood. The subset was: CD45RO-CCR7+CD27+CD95- naive CD8+ T cells lacking CXCR3 (TNR3-). This CDR3 is CSVGVSGGADPSYEQYF.